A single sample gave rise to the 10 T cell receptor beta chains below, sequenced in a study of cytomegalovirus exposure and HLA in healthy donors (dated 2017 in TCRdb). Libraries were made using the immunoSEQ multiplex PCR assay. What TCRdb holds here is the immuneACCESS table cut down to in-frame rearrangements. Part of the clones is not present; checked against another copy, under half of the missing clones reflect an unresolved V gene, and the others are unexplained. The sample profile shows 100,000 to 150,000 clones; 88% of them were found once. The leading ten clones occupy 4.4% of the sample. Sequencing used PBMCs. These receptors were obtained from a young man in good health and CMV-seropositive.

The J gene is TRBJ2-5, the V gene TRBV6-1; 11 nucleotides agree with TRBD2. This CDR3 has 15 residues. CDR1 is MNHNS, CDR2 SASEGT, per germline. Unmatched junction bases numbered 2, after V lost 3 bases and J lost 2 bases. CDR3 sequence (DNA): TGTGCCAGCAGTGAGGTAGCGGGGGGGCAAGAGACCCAGTACTTC. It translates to CASSEVAGGQETQYF.

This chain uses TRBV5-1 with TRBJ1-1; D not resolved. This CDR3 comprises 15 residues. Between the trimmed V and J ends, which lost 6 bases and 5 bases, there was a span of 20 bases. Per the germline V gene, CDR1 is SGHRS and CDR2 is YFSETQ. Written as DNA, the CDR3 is TGCGCCAGCACTGGGCCTGGCGGGAGAGAGACTGAAGCTTTCTTT. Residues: CASTGPGGRETEAFF.

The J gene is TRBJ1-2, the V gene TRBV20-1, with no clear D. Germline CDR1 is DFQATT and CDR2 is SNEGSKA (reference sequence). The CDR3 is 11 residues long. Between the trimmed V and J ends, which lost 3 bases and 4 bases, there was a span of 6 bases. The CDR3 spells CSASELYGYTF. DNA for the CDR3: TGCAGTGCTAGTGAGCTCTATGGCTACACCTTC.

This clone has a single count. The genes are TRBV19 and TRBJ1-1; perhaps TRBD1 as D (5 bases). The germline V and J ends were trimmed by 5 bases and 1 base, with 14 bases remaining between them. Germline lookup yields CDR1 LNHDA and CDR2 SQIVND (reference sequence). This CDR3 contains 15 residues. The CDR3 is CASSEQGVSNTEAFF. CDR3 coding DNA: TGTGCCAGTAGTGAACAAGGGGTCTCGAACACTGAAGCTTTCTTT.

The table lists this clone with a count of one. DNA of the CDR3: TGTGCCACCAGGTTTGTCAGGGGTTCGGACACTGAAGCTTTCTTT. This encodes CATRFVRGSDTEAFF. This chain joins TRBV6-1 and TRBJ1-1, with a weak D call TRBD1 (6 bases). V was clipped by 10 bases and J by 3 bases, with 21 bases between them. Germline V gene data show CDR1 as MNHNS and CDR2 as SASEGT. CDR3 size: 15 residues.

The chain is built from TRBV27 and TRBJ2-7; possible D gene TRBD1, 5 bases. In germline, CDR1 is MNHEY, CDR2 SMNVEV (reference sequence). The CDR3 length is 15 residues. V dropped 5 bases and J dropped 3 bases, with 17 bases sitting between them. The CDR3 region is CASSQQALPYYEQYF. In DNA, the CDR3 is TGTGCCAGCAGTCAACAGGCGTTACCTTACTACGAGCAGTACTTC.

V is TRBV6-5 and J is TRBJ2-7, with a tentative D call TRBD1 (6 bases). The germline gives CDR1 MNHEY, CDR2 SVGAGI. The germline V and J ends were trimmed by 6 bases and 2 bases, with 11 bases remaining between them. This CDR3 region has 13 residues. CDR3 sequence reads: CASRETGTYEQYF. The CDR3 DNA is TGTGCCAGCAGGGAGACAGGAACCTACGAGCAGTACTTC.

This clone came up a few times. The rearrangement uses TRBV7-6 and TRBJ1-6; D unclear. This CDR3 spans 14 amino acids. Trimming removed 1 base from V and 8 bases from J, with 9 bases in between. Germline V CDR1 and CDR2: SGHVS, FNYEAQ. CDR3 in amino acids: CASSLDLVDSPLHF. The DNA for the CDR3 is TGTGCCAGCAGCTTAGATCTCGTAGATTCACCCCTCCACTTT.

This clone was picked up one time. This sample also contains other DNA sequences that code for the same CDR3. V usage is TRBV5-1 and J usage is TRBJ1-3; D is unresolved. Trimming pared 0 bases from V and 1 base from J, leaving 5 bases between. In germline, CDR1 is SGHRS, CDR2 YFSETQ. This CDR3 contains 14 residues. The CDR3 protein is CASSLDSSGNTIYF. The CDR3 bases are TGCGCCAGCAGCTTGGACTCTTCTGGAAACACCATATATTTT.

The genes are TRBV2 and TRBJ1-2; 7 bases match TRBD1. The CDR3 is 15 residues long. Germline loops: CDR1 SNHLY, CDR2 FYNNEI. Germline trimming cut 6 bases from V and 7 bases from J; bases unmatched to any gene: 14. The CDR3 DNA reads TGTGCCAGCAGCCGCGCCGGGACAGATGTTATTGGCTACACCTTC. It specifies CASSRAGTDVIGYTF.